The subject of this entry is one TCR beta chain. Trimming cost V 5 bases and J 6 bases; bases outside gene matches: 4. The CDR3 runs to 15 residues. CDR1 is MDHEN and CDR2 is SYDVKM in the germline V gene. This sample is part of a study of blood T cell repertoires in COVID-19. Study at large: PBMCs, B-cell-depleted T cells, or T cells provided the cDNA or gDNA that made up the material.

Allocation to cohorts depended on clinical history reported by the participants. Original handling: Amplified reference gene primers provided the basis for estimating nucleated cell counts. Profiled with immunoSEQ multiplex PCR; TCRdb holds only in-frame clones, not every one. V, J and clone size reflect that table, while D and trimming were determined from the DNA. Among 300,000 to 400,000 clones listed, 65% to 90% were seen once. This TCR came from a woman aged 40 to 50 with acute COVID-19. The sequencing input was PBMCs or T cells enriched from blood (not recorded which). V gene TRBV28 combines with J gene TRBJ2-6; 10 bases are a match to TRBD1. The CDR3: CASSMGTGVANVLTF. The CDR3 DNA reads as TGTGCCAGCAGTATGGGGACAGGGGTGGCCAACGTCCTGACTTTC.